This TCR beta chain is drawn from a study of blood T cell repertoires in COVID-19. Study details: The study drew acute and convalescent COVID-19 samples from the United States, Italy and Spain. T cells, B-cell-depleted T cells, or PBMCs provided the cDNA or gDNA that served as material.

This CDR3 region has 15 residues. CDR1 SEHNR and CDR2 FQNEAQ come from the germline V gene (reference sequence). The V gene lost 1 base and the J gene lost 5 bases, with 12 bases spanning the gap. The protocol was immunoSEQ multiplex PCR, while the TCRdb copy is restricted to in-frame clones and leaves out a portion. Among under 200,000 clones listed, approximately 81% were seen once. The clonotype was recovered from a man aged 35-49 years with acute or convalescent COVID-19. J is TRBJ2-1 and V is TRBV7-9; no clear D. The sample comprised peripheral blood. The chain's CDR3 is CASSLGYTMDNEQFF. The CDR3 nucleotides read TGTGCCAGCAGCTTAGGATATACTATGGACAATGAGCAGTTCTTC.